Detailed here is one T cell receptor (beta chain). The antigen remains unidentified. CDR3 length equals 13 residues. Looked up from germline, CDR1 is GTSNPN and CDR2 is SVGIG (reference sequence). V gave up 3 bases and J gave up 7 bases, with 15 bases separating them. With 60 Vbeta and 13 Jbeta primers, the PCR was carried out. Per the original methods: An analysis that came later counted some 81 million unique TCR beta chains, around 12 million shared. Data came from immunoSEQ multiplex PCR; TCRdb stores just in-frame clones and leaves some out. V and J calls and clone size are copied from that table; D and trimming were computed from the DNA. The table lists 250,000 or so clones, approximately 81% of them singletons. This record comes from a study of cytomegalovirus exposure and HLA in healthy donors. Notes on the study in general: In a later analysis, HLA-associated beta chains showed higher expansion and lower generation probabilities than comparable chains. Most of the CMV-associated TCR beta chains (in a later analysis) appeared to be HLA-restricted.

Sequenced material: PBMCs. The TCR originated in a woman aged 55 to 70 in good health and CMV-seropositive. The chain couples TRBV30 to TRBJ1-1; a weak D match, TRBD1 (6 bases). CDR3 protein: CAWSTGRAHEAFF. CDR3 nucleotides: TGTGCCTGGAGCACAGGGCGGGCTCATGAAGCTTTCTTT.